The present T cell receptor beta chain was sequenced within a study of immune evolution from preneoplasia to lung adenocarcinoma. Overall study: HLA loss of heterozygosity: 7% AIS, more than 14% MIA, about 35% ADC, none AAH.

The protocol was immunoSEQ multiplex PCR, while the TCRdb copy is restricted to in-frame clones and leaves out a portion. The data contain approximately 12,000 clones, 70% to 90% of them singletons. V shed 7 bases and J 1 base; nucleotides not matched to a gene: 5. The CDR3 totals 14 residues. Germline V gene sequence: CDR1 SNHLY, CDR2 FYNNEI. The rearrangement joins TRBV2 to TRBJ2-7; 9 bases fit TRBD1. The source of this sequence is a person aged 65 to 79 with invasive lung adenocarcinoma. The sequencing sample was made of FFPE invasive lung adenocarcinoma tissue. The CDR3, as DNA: TGTGCCAGCAAGATGGACAGGGGTTCCTACGAGCAGTACTTC. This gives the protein CASKMDRGSYEQYF.